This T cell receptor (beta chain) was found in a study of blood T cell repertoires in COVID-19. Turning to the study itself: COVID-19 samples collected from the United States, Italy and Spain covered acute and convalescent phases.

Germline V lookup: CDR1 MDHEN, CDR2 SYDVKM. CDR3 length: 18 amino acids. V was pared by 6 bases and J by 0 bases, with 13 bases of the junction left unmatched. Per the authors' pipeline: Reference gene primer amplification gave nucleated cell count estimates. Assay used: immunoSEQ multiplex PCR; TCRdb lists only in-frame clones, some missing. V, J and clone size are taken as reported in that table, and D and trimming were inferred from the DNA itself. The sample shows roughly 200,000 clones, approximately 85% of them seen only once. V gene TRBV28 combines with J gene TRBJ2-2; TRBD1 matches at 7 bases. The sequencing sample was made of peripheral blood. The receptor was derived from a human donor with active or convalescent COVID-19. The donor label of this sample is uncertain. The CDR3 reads CASSPSSGQFSNTGELFF. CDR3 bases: TGTGCCAGCAGCCCCTCTTCGGGACAGTTCTCGAACACCGGGGAGCTGTTTTTT.